The next 16 T cell receptor beta chains were all read from a single sample in a study of blood T cell repertoires in COVID-19. The protocol was immunoSEQ multiplex PCR, while the TCRdb copy is restricted to in-frame clones and leaves out a portion. Of about 120,000 clones in the sample, roughly 69% are singletons; the top ten hold about 1.9%. Sequenced material: peripheral blood. These receptors all stem from a woman in her seventies with acute or convalescent COVID-19.

The chain couples TRBV3-1 (or the pseudogene TRBV3-2) to TRBJ2-1, with TRBD2 identical over 15 bases. V lost 4 bases to trimming and J lost 7 bases; unmatched junction nucleotides: 8. Germline V gene lookup returns CDR1 LGHDT and CDR2 YNNKEL (reference sequence). This CDR3 region has 17 residues. The CDR3 region is CASSRQAGLAGGNEQFF. The CDR3 nucleotides read TGTGCCAGCAGCCGCCAAGCCGGACTAGCGGGGGGGAATGAGCAGTTCTTC.

J is TRBJ1-4 and V is TRBV5-1; 7 bases agree with TRBD1. Trimming cost V 3 bases and J 4 bases; bases outside gene matches: 6. CDR3 length: 15 residues. CDR1 and CDR2 from the germline V gene are SGHRS and YFSETQ. CDR3 bases: TGCGCCAGCAGCTGGGCAGGGGGTTTTAATGAAAAACTGTTTTTT. Its translation is CASSWAGGFNEKLFF.

This clone was seen just once. This chain links TRBV3-1 (or the pseudogene TRBV3-2) with TRBJ2-1; D is possibly TRBD2 (6 bases). Germline V gene lookup returns CDR1 LGHDT and CDR2 YNNKEL (reference sequence). Trimming left V 7 bases short and J 1 base short, with 11 bases between. The CDR3 covers 14 residues. CDR3 bases: TGTGCCAGCACCCCGGGAGTTTCCTACAATGAGCAGTTCTTC. Amino acid sequence: CASTPGVSYNEQFF.

The chain carries TRBV2 and TRBJ1-2; the match to TRBD1 covers 7 bases. This CDR3 is 11 amino acids long. Per the germline V gene, CDR1 is SNHLY and CDR2 is FYNNEI. Trimming removed 10 bases from V and 6 bases from J; junction bases left unmatched: 5. CDR3 in DNA: TGTGCCAAAATAACAGGGGATGGCTACACCTTC. Its translation is CAKITGDGYTF. The whole variable domain, remainder taken from reference TRBV2 and TRBJ1-2, is EPEVTQTPSHQVTQMGQEVILRCVPISNHLYFYWYRQILGQKVEFLVSFYNNEISEKSEIFDDQFSVERPDGSNFTLKIRSTKLEDSAMYFCAKITGDGYTFGSGTRLTVV.

V usage is TRBV6-5 and J usage is TRBJ2-1, with D hard to call. V was pared by 10 bases and J by 3 bases, with 19 bases between. Per germline, CDR1 MNHEY and CDR2 SVGAGI. CDR3 length: 15 residues. Here the CDR3 DNA reads TGTGCCACCAGCCCCCAGAGGCAGATCTACAATGAGCAGTTCTTC. Protein product: CATSPQRQIYNEQFF.

The chain joins TRBV29-1 to TRBJ2-5; 10 bases line up with TRBD1. The trim removed 7 bases at V and 5 bases at J, leaving 4 bases unmatched. In germline, CDR1 is SQVTM, CDR2 ANQGSEA. This CDR3 has 12 residues. In DNA, the CDR3 is TGCAGCGCCCAGACAGGGGGCGAGACCCAGTACTTC. Translated, it gives CSAQTGGETQYF.

V usage is TRBV6-5 and J usage is TRBJ1-3; the D gene is possibly TRBD1 (6 bases). Trimming cost V 6 bases and J 0 bases, with 12 bases left between them. CDR3 length equals 15 residues. Germline V gene lookup returns CDR1 MNHEY and CDR2 SVGAGI. As DNA, the CDR3 is TGTGCCAGCAGGGACAGCCACTACTCTGGAAACACCATATATTTT. Residues: CASRDSHYSGNTIYF.

This clone turned up a few times. The chain employs TRBV3-1 (or the pseudogene TRBV3-2) and TRBJ1-6; possible D gene TRBD1, 6 bases. This CDR3 is 18 amino acids long. Trimming stripped 0 bases from V and 0 bases from J, with 12 bases between. Per germline, CDR1 LGHDT and CDR2 YNNKEL (reference sequence). The CDR3 DNA follows: TGTGCCAGCAGCCAAGAAGGCGTCAGGGGCTCCTATAATTCACCCCTCCACTTT. This translates into CASSQEGVRGSYNSPLHF.

As to this clone: This could be a read error, since a much larger clone is one nucleotide away. This sample also contains other DNA sequences that code for the same CDR3. The rearrangement joins TRBV2 to TRBJ1-5; 8 nucleotides align to TRBD1. V dropped 6 bases and J dropped 4; count of bases not matched to a gene: 2. The CDR3 sequence is 13 residues long. Germline CDR1 is SNHLY and CDR2 is FYNNEI. For the CDR3, the DNA is TGTGCCAGCAGCGGACAGGGTAATCAGCCCCAGCATTTT. Translated, it gives CASSGQGNQPQHF. The full variable domain, its missing parts supplied by reference TRBV2 and TRBJ1-5, is EPEVTQTPSHQVTQMGQEVILRCVPISNHLYFYWYRQILGQKVEFLVSFYNNEISEKSEIFDDQFSVERPDGSNFTLKIRSTKLEDSAMYFCASSGQGNQPQHFGDGTRLSIL.

This sequence joins TRBV19 and TRBJ1-1; 7 nucleotides line up with TRBD1. The germline V gene encodes CDR1 LNHDA and CDR2 SQIVND (reference sequence). CDR3 length equals 14 residues. With 5 bases clipped from V and 5 bases from J, the junction kept 8 bases outside the gene matches. The CDR3 here is CASSVTTGVTEAFF. In DNA, the CDR3 is TGTGCCAGTAGTGTAACAACAGGGGTGACTGAAGCTTTCTTT.

This clone has ten or more counts. The chain links TRBV3-1 (or the pseudogene TRBV3-2) to TRBJ2-3; tentative D call: TRBD1 (6 bases). Looked up from germline, CDR1 is LGHDT and CDR2 is YNNKEL (reference sequence). The germline V and J ends were trimmed by 1 base and 7 bases, with 9 bases remaining between them. The CDR3 consists of 13 residues. Here the CDR3 reads CASSQGGHNTQYF. The CDR3 DNA reads TGTGCCAGCAGCCAAGGGGGACATAATACGCAGTATTTT.

The chain's CDR3 is CASSSSEGGKTQYF. CDR3 DNA: TGTGCCAGCAGCTCCTCCGAGGGTGGGAAGACCCAGTACTTC. The genes are TRBV7-8 and TRBJ2-5; perhaps TRBD2 as D (5 bases). Trimming left V 4 bases short and J 6 bases short, with 15 bases between. The CDR3 has 14 residues. The germline V gene has CDR1 SGHVS and CDR2 FQNEAQ.

A remark on this clone: The sample carries other DNA sequences with the same CDR3. This chain joins TRBV6-5 and TRBJ1-1; the D is unclear. Germline V lookup: CDR1 MNHEY, CDR2 SVGAGI. Trimming stripped 2 bases from V and 1 base from J, with 5 bases between. The CDR3 contains 13 residues. The CDR3 sequence is CASSYGRNTEAFF. DNA for the CDR3: TGTGCCAGCAGTTACGGGAGGAACACTGAAGCTTTCTTT.

The chain employs TRBV12-3 or TRBV12-4 and TRBJ1-2; 10 bases fit TRBD1. The CDR3 totals 13 residues. Losses at the gene ends were 6 bases for V and 5 bases for J; bases not matched to a gene: 3. CDR3 protein: CASSRQGAYGYTF. As DNA, the CDR3 is TGTGCCAGCAGCCGACAGGGGGCTTATGGCTACACCTTC.

The rearrangement joins TRBV5-1 to TRBJ1-4, with 10 bases lining up with TRBD1. V was pared by 0 bases and J by 11 bases, with 1 base of the junction left unmatched. CDR1 is SGHRS, CDR2 YFSETQ, per germline. The CDR3 covers 13 residues. Here the CDR3 DNA reads TGCGCCAGCAGCTTGGGGGACAGGGGTAAACTGTTTTTT. Translated, it gives CASSLGDRGKLFF.

This chain connects TRBV7-9 to TRBJ2-1, with 12 nucleotides matching TRBD2. The V segment lost 1 base and the J segment 7 bases; nucleotides outside the gene matches: 2. The CDR3 has 15 residues. Looked up from germline, CDR1 is SEHNR and CDR2 is FQNEAQ (reference sequence). As DNA, the CDR3 is TGTGCCAGCAGCTTAGGGACTAGCGGGAATAATGAGCAGTTCTTC. Amino acids: CASSLGTSGNNEQFF. Full variable domain (missing parts from reference TRBV7-9 and TRBJ2-1): DTGVSQNPRHKITKRGQNVTFRCDPISEHNRLYWYRQTLGQGPEFLTYFQNEAQLEKSRLLSDRFSAERPKGSFSTLEIQRTEQGDSAMYLCASSLGTSGNNEQFFGPGTRLTVL.